These 23 T cell receptor beta chains originate from one sample sequenced in a study of T cell repertoires in aging, cancer and after chemotherapy. TCR beta rearrangements were amplified from peripheral blood genomic DNA. TRB rearrangements spanning V, D and J were amplified using mixed TRB-A/B primers. Via MiXCR, TCRdb re-called the multiplex PCR reads, giving one row per CDR3 protein. The table shows over 8,500 distinct CDR3 sequences, with approximately 46% occurring only once. Sequencing was done on a sample of blood. These receptors were obtained from a human donor in good health.

The rearrangement links TRBV6-5 to TRBJ2-6; 7 bases are shared with TRBD2. Germline lookup yields CDR1 MNHEY and CDR2 SVGAGI. This CDR3 has 16 residues. Losses at the gene ends were 7 bases for V and 2 bases for J; bases not matched to a gene: 8. The CDR3, as DNA: TGTGCCAGCAATTCCGGTGGGAGGGCTGGGGCCAACGTCCTGACTTTC. This translates into CASNSGGRAGANVLTF.

As DNA, the CDR3 is TGCAGTGCTAGTACCGGGACAGGCGGTGAGCAGTTCTTC. Amino acid sequence: CSASTGTGGEQFF. This chain links TRBV20-1 with TRBJ2-1; 8 bases agree with TRBD1. The junction had 7 bases not matched to a gene; V was cut back by 3 bases and J by 9 bases. There are 13 residues in the CDR3. Germline CDR1 is DFQATT and CDR2 is SNEGSKA (reference sequence).

This sequence joins TRBV11-3 and TRBJ2-7, with 8 nucleotides matching TRBD2. CDR3 length: 14 amino acids. V shed 4 bases, J shed 5 bases, and the junction held 7 bases outside the gene matches. Germline V CDR1 and CDR2: SGHNT, YENEEA. CDR3 DNA sequence: TGTGCCAGCAGCTCTAGACCCGGGGGGGACGAGCAGTACTTC. The encoded protein is CASSSRPGGDEQYF.

This rearrangement joins TRBV6-5 to TRBJ1-2; D is unclear. Germline CDR1 is MNHEY and CDR2 is SVGAGI. This CDR3 contains 12 residues. Trimming stripped 7 bases from V and 4 bases from J, with 10 bases between. The chain's CDR3 is CASTPEGYGYTF. For the CDR3, the DNA is TGTGCCAGCACTCCTGAGGGCTATGGCTACACCTTC.

This clonotype was observed a single time. This rearrangement joins TRBV14 to TRBJ1-6, with a possible D match to TRBD1 (5 bases). CDR3 length equals 16 residues. Trimming took off 2 bases at V and 9 bases at J, with 17 bases between the two ends. CDR1 is SGHDN, CDR2 FVKESK, per germline. The CDR3 loop reads CASSQQRTGGASPLHF. CDR3 nucleotide sequence: TGTGCCAGCAGCCAACAGCGTACAGGCGGTGCTTCACCCCTCCACTTT. Using reference TRBV14 and TRBJ1-6 for the parts outside the CDR3, the full variable domain is EAGVTQFPSHSVIEKGQTVTLRCDPISGHDNLYWYRRVMGKEIKFLLHFVKESKQDESGMPNNRFLAERTGGTYSTLKVQPAELEDSGVYFCASSQQRTGGASPLHFGNGTRLTVT.

The rearrangement links TRBV29-1 to TRBJ1-4; D may be TRBD1 (5 bases). Trimming stripped 6 bases from V and 7 bases from J, with 18 bases between. The CDR3 runs to 14 residues. Germline V CDR1 and CDR2: SQVTM, ANQGSEA. The CDR3 spells CSVGGRGSVEKLFF. Written as DNA, the CDR3 is TGCAGCGTGGGGGGGAGGGGTTCTGTTGAAAAACTGTTTTTT.

The gene calls are TRBV20-1 and TRBJ2-5; TRBD2 aligns across 16 bases. CDR1 and CDR2 from the germline V gene are DFQATT and SNEGSKA (reference sequence). V gave up 5 bases and J gave up 5 bases; unmatched junction bases: 8. CDR3 size: 16 residues. The CDR3 sequence is CSAVGTSGGATETQYF. The CDR3 DNA follows: TGCAGTGCTGTCGGGACTAGCGGGGGGGCCACCGAGACCCAGTACTTC.

This clonotype has just a few counts. This sequence joins TRBV28 and TRBJ1-2; the D gene is possibly TRBD1 (6 bases). Trimming left V 2 bases short and J 6 bases short, with 13 bases between. Per the germline V gene, CDR1 is MDHEN and CDR2 is SYDVKM. The CDR3 is 14 residues long. CDR3 amino acids: CASSLAGGQDGYTF. As DNA, the CDR3 is TGTGCCAGCAGTTTAGCCGGGGGGCAGGATGGCTACACCTTC.

The chain joins TRBV6-5 to TRBJ1-2; 8 nucleotides match TRBD1. CDR1 is MNHEY, CDR2 SVGAGI, per germline. Trimming took 5 bases from V and 6 from J; bases not matched to a gene: 11. CDR3 size: 15 residues. Written as DNA, the CDR3 is TGTGCCAGCAGTGAGAGTGGGGACAGGCTCGATGGCTACACCTTC. Its translation is CASSESGDRLDGYTF.

This clonotype was counted between two and nine times. J is TRBJ2-5 and V is TRBV30; D ambiguous. Looked up from germline, CDR1 is GTSNPN and CDR2 is SVGIG (reference sequence). The germline V and J ends were trimmed by 3 bases and 1 base, with 6 bases remaining between them. The CDR3 contains 12 residues. The CDR3 here is CAWRGSQETQYF. In DNA, the CDR3 is TGTGCCTGGAGGGGCAGCCAAGAGACCCAGTACTTC. Drawing the rest from reference TRBV30 and TRBJ2-5, the complete variable domain is SQTIHQWPATLVQPVGSPLSLECTVEGTSNPNLYWYRQAAGRGLQLLFYSVGIGQISSEVPQNLSASRPQDRQFILSSKKLLLSDSGFYLCAWRGSQETQYFGPGTRLLVL.

The sample holds a few counts of this clonotype. This chain uses TRBV7-3 with TRBJ2-3; perhaps TRBD2 as D (5 bases). Germline values: CDR1 SGHTA, CDR2 FQGTGA. Trimming cost V 0 bases and J 1 base, with 8 bases left between them. CDR3 length: 15 amino acids. The CDR3 DNA follows: TGTGCCAGCAGCTTAACTTCCGGGGGCACAGATACGCAGTATTTT. This encodes CASSLTSGGTDTQYF. Using reference TRBV7-3 and TRBJ2-3 for the parts outside the CDR3, the full variable domain is GAGVSQTPSNKVTEKGKYVELRCDPISGHTALYWYRQSLGQGPEFLIYFQGTGAADDSGLPNDRFFAVRPEGSVSTLKIQRTERGDSAVYLCASSLTSGGTDTQYFGPGTRLTVL.

CDR3 loop: CAWGTSRETQYF. Written as DNA, the CDR3 is TGTGCCTGGGGGACTAGTCGGGAGACCCAGTACTTC. V and J are TRBV30 and TRBJ2-5, with TRBD2 matching over 8 bases. The V segment lost 5 bases and the J segment 5 bases; nucleotides outside the gene matches: 4. The CDR3 runs to 12 residues. CDR1 GTSNPN and CDR2 SVGIG come from the germline V gene (reference sequence).

This clonotype appeared a few times. This rearrangement joins TRBV28 to TRBJ1-3; 10 nucleotides align to TRBD1. The length of the CDR3 is 15 residues. CDR1 is MDHEN, CDR2 SYDVKM, per germline. J was trimmed by 3 bases and V by 5 bases; bases with no gene match: 4. In nucleotides, the CDR3 is TGTGCCAGCAGTCAGACAGGGGGCAGTGGAAACACCATATATTTT. Protein: CASSQTGGSGNTIYF.

The chain has TRBV5-6 and TRBJ2-7; D is perhaps TRBD2 (5 bases). The germline CDR1 and CDR2 sequences are SGHDT and YYEEEE. The V end was cut by 5 bases, the J end by 5 bases, with 26 bases between. This CDR3 has 17 residues. The CDR3 DNA reads as TGTGCCAGCAGTCGACGGGATGCCAGGTCTCCCGGGAACGAGCAGTACTTC. It translates to CASSRRDARSPGNEQYF.

Comment on this clonotype: Its ends do not fully match the called genes, so a read error is possible. This chain uses TRBV6-6 with TRBJ2-1; D might be TRBD2 (6 bases). Germline CDR1 is MNHNY and CDR2 is SVGAGI (reference sequence). This CDR3 spans 13 amino acids. This chain's CDR3 is CASSGRGGNEQLF. In nucleotides, the CDR3 is TGTGCCAGCAGTGGCAGAGGAGGGAATGAGCAGCTCTTC.

The V gene is TRBV7-9, the J gene TRBJ2-3; D may correspond to TRBD1 or TRBD2 (5 bases each). The CDR3 length is 16 residues. Trimming shortened V by 5 bases and J by 6 bases, and 21 bases separated the two germline ends. The germline gives CDR1 SEHNR, CDR2 FQNEAQ (reference sequence). The CDR3 sequence is CASSVVDARWGDTQYF. The CDR3 bases are TGTGCCAGCAGCGTAGTAGATGCCCGATGGGGGGATACGCAGTATTTT.

This clonotype counts as medium-sized. The chain joins TRBV29-1 to TRBJ1-2, with no clear D. With 3 bases removed from V and 1 base from J, the gap between germline ends came to 12 bases. The CDR3 is made up of 14 amino acids. Germline CDR1 and CDR2: SQVTM and ANQGSEA. CDR3 residues: CSVDRPPNNYGYTF. The CDR3 DNA reads as TGCAGCGTTGATAGACCGCCGAATAACTATGGCTACACCTTC.

The V and J genes are TRBV28 and TRBJ2-3, with D unclear. The CDR3 extends over 11 amino acids. Trimming shortened V by 7 bases and J by 3 bases, and 5 bases separated the two germline ends. Germline CDR1 reads MDHEN; CDR2 reads SYDVKM. DNA of the CDR3: TGTGCCAGCACCAGGACAGATACGCAGTATTTT. Its translation is CASTRTDTQYF.

This clonotype was seen a handful of times. This chain joins TRBV15 and TRBJ2-6; the D gene is possibly TRBD1 (5 bases). The CDR3 spans 12 residues. The V end lost 8 bases, the J end lost 13 bases, and 15 bases lay between the germline ends. Germline CDR1 and CDR2: LNHNV and YYDKDF (reference sequence). In DNA, the CDR3 is TGTGCCACCGTAGGGGCTACCGGGGTCCTGACTTTC. It codes for CATVGATGVLTF.

This clonotype turned up a few times. J is TRBJ2-1 and V is TRBV6-7; the D call may be TRBD1 or TRBD2 (6 bases each). TRBV6-7 is annotated as an ORF whose role is uncertain. The length of the CDR3 is 16 residues. The germline V and J ends were trimmed by 2 bases and 3 bases, with 14 bases remaining between them. The CDR3 reads CASSYKGGNFYNEQFF. The CDR3 bases are TGTGCCAGCAGTTACAAGGGGGGCAACTTCTACAATGAGCAGTTCTTC.

V gene TRBV30 combines with J gene TRBJ2-6; 9 nucleotides match TRBD1. CDR3 length: 17 amino acids. In germline, CDR1 is GTSNPN, CDR2 SVGIG (reference sequence). Losses at the gene ends were 4 bases for V and 2 bases for J; bases not matched to a gene: 9. The CDR3 here is CAWTGTGSWAGANVLTF. The CDR3 DNA reads as TGTGCCTGGACCGGGACAGGGAGTTGGGCTGGGGCCAACGTCCTGACTTTC.

The J gene is TRBJ2-7, the V gene TRBV11-2; 7 bases map to TRBD2. V shed 5 bases, J shed 3 bases, and the junction held 10 bases outside the gene matches. Germline V gene sequence: CDR1 SGHAT, CDR2 FQNNGV. This CDR3 spans 15 amino acids. CDR3 region: CASSRLAGVFYEQYF. In nucleotides, the CDR3 is TGTGCCAGCAGCCGGCTGGCGGGGGTATTCTACGAGCAGTACTTC.

The rearrangement uses TRBV6-5 and TRBJ2-4, with unresolved D. The V gene's germline CDR1 is MNHEY and CDR2 SVGAGI. The CDR3 sequence is 14 residues long. V lost 6 bases, J lost 3 bases, and 12 bases lay in between. As DNA, the CDR3 is TGTGCCAGCAGGGGGATTGGGGACAAAAACATTCAGTACTTC. It yields the protein CASRGIGDKNIQYF.